The present entry profiles one T cell receptor (beta chain) with its context. Assay used: immunoSEQ multiplex PCR; TCRdb lists only in-frame clones, some missing. Of about 60,000 clones listed, roughly 92% were seen once; the top ten hold about 0.85%. Trimming at V came to 6 bases and at J to 4 bases, leaving 3 bases not matched to a gene. The V gene's germline CDR1 is MNHEY and CDR2 SVGAGI. CDR3 size: 14 residues. The data were obtained in a study of T cell changes during pregnancy in multiple sclerosis. The sequence derives from a female donor with multiple sclerosis, enrolled in a pregnancy study. The material was peripheral blood, obtained in the first trimester of pregnancy. The chain recombines TRBV6-5 with TRBJ1-5; TRBD1 matches at 10 bases. CDR3: CASSRTGGNQPQHF. CDR3 DNA sequence: TGTGCCAGCAGCCGGACAGGGGGGAATCAGCCCCAGCATTTT.